The sequence of this T cell receptor beta chain was determined in a study of regulatory T cells. Study-wide findings and caveats: Skewed V and J usage and few unique V-J pairs marked patient repertoires, most in Tregs. Hydrophobic residues at CDR3 positions 6 and 7 were enriched in conventional CD4+ T cells of CD3G-deficient patients.

This clone has just a few counts. Its cognate antigen is unknown. The CDR3 has 13 residues. The germline V gene encodes CDR1 SGHRS and CDR2 YFSETQ. Trimming removed 4 bases from V and 7 bases from J, with 15 bases in between. Patients aged 2 to 39 years had fewer naive T cells. Amplification used 52 TRBV primers and 13 TRBJ primers. Clones were read by immunoSEQ multiplex PCR, and TCRdb kept only the in-frame ones, dropping some. The sample contains about 15,000 clones, roughly 82% of which appear only once. The V gene is TRBV5-1, the J gene TRBJ2-7, with D tentatively TRBD1 (7 bases). The TCR comes from a young adult with CD3G deficiency. What was sequenced was conventional CD4+ T cells sorted from blood. This chain's CDR3 is CASSPRTGGEQYF. For the CDR3, the DNA is TGCGCCAGCAGCCCCCGGACAGGAGGGGAGCAGTACTTC.